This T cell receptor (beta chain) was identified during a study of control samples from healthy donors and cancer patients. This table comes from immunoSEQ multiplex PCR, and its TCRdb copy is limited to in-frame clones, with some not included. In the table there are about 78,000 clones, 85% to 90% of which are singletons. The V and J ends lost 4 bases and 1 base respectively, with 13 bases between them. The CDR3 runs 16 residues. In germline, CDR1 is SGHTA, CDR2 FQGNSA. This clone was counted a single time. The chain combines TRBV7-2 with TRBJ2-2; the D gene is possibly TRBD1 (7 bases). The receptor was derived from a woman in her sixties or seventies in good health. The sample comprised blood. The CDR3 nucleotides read TGTGCCAGCAGCTCTCAGGGGGGAAGGAACACCGGGGAGCTGTTTTTT. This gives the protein CASSSQGGRNTGELFF. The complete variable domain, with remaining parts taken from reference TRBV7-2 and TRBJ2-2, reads GAGVSQSPSNKVTEKGKDVELRCDPISGHTALYWYRQSLGQGLEFLIYFQGNSAPDKSGLPSDRFSAERTGGSVSTLTIQRTQQEDSAVYLCASSSQGGRNTGELFFGEGSRLTVL.